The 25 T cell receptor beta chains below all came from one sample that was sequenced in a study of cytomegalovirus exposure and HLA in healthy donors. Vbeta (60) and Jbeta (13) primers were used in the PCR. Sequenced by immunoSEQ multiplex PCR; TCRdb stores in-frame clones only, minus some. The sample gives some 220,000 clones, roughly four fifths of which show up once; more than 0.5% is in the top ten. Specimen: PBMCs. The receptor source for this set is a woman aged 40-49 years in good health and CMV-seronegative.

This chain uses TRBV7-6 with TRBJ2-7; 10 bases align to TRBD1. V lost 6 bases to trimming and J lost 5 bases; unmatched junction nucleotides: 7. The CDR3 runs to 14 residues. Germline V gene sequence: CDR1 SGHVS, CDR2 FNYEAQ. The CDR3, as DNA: TGTGCCAGCAGTCCCCGGGACAGGGGAAACGAGCAGTACTTC. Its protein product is CASSPRDRGNEQYF.

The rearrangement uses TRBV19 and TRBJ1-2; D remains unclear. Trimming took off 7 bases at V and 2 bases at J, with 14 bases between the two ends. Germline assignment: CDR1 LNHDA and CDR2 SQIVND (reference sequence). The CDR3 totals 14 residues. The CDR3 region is CASMRAGVNYGYTF. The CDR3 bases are TGTGCCAGTATGCGGGCAGGAGTCAACTATGGCTACACCTTC. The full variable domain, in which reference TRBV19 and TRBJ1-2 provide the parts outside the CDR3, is DGGITQSPKYLFRKEGQNVTLSCEQNLNHDAMYWYRQDPGQGLRLIYYSQIVNDFQKGDIAEGYSVSREKKESFPLTVTSAQKNPTAFYLCASMRAGVNYGYTFGSGTRLTVV.

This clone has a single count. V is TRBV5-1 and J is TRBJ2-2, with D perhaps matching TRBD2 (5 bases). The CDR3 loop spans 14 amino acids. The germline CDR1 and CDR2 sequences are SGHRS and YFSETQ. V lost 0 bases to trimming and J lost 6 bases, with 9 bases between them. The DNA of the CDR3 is TGCGCCAGCAGCTTGGGGGAGAGCCCCGGGGAGCTGTTTTTT. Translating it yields CASSLGESPGELFF.

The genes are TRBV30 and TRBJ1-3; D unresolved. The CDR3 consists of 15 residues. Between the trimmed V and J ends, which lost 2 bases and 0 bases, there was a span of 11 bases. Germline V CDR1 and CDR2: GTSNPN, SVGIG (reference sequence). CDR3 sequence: CAWSPTRSSGNTIYF. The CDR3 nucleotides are TGTGCCTGGAGTCCTACCCGGAGCTCTGGAAACACCATATATTTT.

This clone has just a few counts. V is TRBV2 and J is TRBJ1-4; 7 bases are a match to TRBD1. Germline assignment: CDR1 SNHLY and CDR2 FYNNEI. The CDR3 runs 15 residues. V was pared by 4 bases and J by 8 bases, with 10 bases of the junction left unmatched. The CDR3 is CASSGSRTGGEKLFF. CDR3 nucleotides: TGTGCCAGCAGTGGTTCTCGGACAGGTGGCGAAAAACTGTTTTTT. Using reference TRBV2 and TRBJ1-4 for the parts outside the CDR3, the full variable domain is EPEVTQTPSHQVTQMGQEVILRCVPISNHLYFYWYRQILGQKVEFLVSFYNNEISEKSEIFDDQFSVERPDGSNFTLKIRSTKLEDSAMYFCASSGSRTGGEKLFFGSGTQLSVL.

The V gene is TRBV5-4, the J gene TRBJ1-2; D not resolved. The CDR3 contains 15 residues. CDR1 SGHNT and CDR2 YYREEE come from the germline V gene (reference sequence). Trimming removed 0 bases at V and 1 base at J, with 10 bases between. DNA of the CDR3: TGTGCCAGCAGCTTGGCGGGGATTTTTAACTATGGCTACACCTTC. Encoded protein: CASSLAGIFNYGYTF. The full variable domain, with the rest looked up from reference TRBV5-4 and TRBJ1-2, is ETGVTQSPTHLIKTRGQQVTLRCSSQSGHNTVSWYQQALGQGPQFIFQYYREEENGRGNFPPRFSGLQFPNYSSELNVNALELDDSALYLCASSLAGIFNYGYTFGSGTRLTVV.

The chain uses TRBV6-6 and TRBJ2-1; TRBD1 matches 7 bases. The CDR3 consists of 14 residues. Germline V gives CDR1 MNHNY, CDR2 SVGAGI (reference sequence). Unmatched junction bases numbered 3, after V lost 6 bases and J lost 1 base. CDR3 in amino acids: CASRQGVSYNEQFF. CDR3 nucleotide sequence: TGTGCCAGCAGGCAGGGGGTGTCCTACAATGAGCAGTTCTTC.

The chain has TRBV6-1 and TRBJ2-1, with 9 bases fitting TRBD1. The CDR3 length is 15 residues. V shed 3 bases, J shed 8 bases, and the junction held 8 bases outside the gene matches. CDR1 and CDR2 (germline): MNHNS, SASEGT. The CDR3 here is CASSDRTGVLYEQFF. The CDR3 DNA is TGTGCCAGCAGTGACAGGACAGGGGTTTTGTATGAGCAGTTCTTC.

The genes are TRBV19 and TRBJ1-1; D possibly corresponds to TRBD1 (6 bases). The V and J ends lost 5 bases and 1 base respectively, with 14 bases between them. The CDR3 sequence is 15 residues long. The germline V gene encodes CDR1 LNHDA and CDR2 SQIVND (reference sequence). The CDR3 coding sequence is TGTGCCAGTAGTTGGGGACACCTTGAGAACACTGAAGCTTTCTTT. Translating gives CASSWGHLENTEAFF.

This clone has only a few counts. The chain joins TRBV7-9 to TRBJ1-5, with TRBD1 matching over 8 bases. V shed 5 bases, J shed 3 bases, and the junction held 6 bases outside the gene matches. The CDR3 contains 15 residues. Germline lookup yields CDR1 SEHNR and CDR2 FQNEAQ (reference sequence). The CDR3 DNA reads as TGTGCCAGCAGCCCAGGACAGGGTACCAATCAGCCCCAGCATTTT. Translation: CASSPGQGTNQPQHF.

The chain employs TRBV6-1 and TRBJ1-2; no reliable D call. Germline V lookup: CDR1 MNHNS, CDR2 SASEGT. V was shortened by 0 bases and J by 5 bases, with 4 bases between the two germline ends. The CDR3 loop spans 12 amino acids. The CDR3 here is CASSEARYGYTF. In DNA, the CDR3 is TGTGCCAGCAGTGAAGCGAGATATGGCTACACCTTC.

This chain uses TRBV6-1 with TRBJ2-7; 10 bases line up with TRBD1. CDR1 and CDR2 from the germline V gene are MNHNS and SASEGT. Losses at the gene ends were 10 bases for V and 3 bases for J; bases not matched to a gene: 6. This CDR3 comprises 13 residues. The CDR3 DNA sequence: TGTGCCACCCGGACAGGGGGGGACTACGAGCAGTACTTC. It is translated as CATRTGGDYEQYF.

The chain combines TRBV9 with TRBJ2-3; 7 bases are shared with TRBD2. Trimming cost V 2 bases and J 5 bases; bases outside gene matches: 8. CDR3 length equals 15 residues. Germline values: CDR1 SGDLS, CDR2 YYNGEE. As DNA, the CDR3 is TGTGCCAGCAGCGTCCGGCGGGTAGCGGGAGATACGCAGTATTTT. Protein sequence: CASSVRRVAGDTQYF.

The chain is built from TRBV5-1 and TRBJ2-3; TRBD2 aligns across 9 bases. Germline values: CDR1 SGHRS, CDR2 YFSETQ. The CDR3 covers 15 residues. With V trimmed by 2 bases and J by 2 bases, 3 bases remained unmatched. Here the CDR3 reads CASSLQRGDTDTQYF. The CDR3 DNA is TGCGCCAGCAGCTTACAGCGGGGGGACACAGATACGCAGTATTTT.

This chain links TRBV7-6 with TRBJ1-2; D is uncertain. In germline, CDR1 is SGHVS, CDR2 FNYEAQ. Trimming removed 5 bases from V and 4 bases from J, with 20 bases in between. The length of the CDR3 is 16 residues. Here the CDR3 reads CASSPSAQDGSYGYTF. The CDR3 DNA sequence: TGTGCCAGCAGCCCCAGCGCCCAAGACGGATCCTATGGCTACACCTTC.

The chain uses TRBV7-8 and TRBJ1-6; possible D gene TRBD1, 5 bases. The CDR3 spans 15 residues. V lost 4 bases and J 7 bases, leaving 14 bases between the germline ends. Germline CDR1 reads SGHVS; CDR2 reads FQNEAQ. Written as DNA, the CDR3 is TGTGCCAGCAGCTCCACCGACAGTTCCAATTCACCCCTCCACTTT. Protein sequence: CASSSTDSSNSPLHF.

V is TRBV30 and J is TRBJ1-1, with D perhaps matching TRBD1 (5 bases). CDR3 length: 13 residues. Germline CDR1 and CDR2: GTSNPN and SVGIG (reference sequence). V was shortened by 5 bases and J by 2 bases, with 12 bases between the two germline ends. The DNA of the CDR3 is TGTGCCTGGCGGGCTAGGGGAAACACTGAAGCTTTCTTT. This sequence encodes CAWRARGNTEAFF.

This CDR3 is CARTKNTEAFF. CDR3 DNA: TGTGCCAGAACAAAGAACACTGAAGCTTTCTTT. J is TRBJ1-1 and V is TRBV14; D remains unclear. This CDR3 region has 11 residues. Germline lookup yields CDR1 SGHDN and CDR2 FVKESK. V was shortened by 9 bases and J by 1 base, with 6 bases between the two germline ends.

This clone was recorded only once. CDR3 in amino acids: CASSLAGWRRGPDTQYF. CDR3 DNA: TGTGCCAGCAGCTTAGCCGGCTGGAGAAGGGGCCCAGATACGCAGTATTTT. The J gene is TRBJ2-3, the V gene TRBV7-2; TRBD1 is a possible D gene (5 bases). V lost 0 bases, J lost 4 bases, and 17 bases lay in between. The CDR3 runs to 17 residues. From germline, CDR1 is SGHTA and CDR2 FQGNSA.

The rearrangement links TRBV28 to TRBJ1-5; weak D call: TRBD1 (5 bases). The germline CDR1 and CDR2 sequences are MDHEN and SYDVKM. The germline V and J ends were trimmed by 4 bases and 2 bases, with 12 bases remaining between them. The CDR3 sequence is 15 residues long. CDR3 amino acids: CASSSLGVGNQPQHF. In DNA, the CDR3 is TGTGCCAGCAGTTCTTTAGGGGTGGGCAATCAGCCCCAGCATTTT.

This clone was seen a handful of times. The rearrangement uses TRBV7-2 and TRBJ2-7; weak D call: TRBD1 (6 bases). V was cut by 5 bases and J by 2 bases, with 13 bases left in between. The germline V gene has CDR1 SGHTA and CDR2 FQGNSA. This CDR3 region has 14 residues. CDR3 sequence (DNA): TGTGCCAGCAGCGAGACAGGACCTGCCTACGAGCAGTACTTC. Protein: CASSETGPAYEQYF.

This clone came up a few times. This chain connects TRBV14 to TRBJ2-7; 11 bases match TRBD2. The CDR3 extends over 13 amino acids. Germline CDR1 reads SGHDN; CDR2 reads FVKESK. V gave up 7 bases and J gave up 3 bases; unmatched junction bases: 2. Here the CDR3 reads CASTLAGGYEQYF. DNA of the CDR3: TGTGCCAGCACCCTAGCGGGGGGCTACGAGCAGTACTTC.

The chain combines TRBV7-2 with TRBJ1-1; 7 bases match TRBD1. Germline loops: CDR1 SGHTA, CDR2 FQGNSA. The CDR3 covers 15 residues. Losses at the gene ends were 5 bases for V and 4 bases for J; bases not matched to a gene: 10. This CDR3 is CASSPTTGSSTEAFF. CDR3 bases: TGTGCCAGCAGCCCAACGACAGGGTCGAGCACTGAAGCTTTCTTT.

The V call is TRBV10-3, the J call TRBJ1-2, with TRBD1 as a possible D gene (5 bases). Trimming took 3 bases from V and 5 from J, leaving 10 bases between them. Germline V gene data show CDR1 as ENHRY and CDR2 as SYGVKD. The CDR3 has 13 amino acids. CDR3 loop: CAISDDQGYGYTF. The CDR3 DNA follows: TGTGCCATCAGTGATGATCAGGGTTATGGCTACACCTTC.

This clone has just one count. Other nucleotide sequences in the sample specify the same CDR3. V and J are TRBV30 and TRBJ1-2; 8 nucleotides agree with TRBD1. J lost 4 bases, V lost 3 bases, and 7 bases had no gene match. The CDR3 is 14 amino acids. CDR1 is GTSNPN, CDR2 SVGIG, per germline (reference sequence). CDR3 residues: CAWSQTGDFYGYTF. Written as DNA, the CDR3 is TGTGCCTGGAGCCAGACAGGGGATTTCTATGGCTACACCTTC.